Each of the 19 T cell receptor beta chains below was sequenced from the same sample in a study of neurological immune-mediated disorders. TCRdb re-called the 5' RACE reads through MiXCR, storing one row per CDR3 protein. This table holds about 50,000 distinct CDR3 sequences, less than 6% found once. Sequenced sample: CD4+ T cells from blood. These receptors were obtained from a woman aged 18 to 35 with multiple sclerosis.

This clonotype was observed at least ten times. This sequence joins TRBV20-1 and TRBJ1-3; the D gene is possibly TRBD1 (5 bases). V lost 3 bases, J lost 7 bases, and 19 bases lay in between. Germline CDR1 reads DFQATT; CDR2 reads SNEGSKA (reference sequence). The CDR3 is 15 amino acids. The CDR3: CSARTPGRGRNTIYF. CDR3 sequence (DNA): TGCAGTGCTAGGACCCCGGGACGGGGAAGGAACACCATATATTTT.

This clonotype was counted many times. The CDR3 loop is CSARAVGTGGNQPQHF. CDR3 coding DNA: TGCAGTGCTAGAGCAGTCGGAACAGGGGGTAATCAGCCCCAGCATTTT. V usage is TRBV20-1 and J usage is TRBJ1-5, with 8 bases that match TRBD1. Germline assignment: CDR1 DFQATT and CDR2 SNEGSKA (reference sequence). There are 16 residues in the CDR3. V shed 1 base, J shed 4 bases, and the junction held 9 bases outside the gene matches.

This clonotype was detected ten times or more. The V and J genes are TRBV5-6 and TRBJ2-5; TRBD2 matches 8 bases. Germline-derived CDR1 and CDR2 are SGHDT and YYEEEE. The V and J ends lost 4 bases and 5 bases, in that order; junction bases with no gene match: 10. The CDR3 spans 15 residues. This CDR3 is CASSPLSGGRETQYF. The CDR3 nucleotides are TGTGCCAGCAGCCCGCTGTCGGGAGGGAGGGAGACCCAGTACTTC. The complete variable domain, with remaining parts taken from reference TRBV5-6 and TRBJ2-5, reads DAGVTQSPTHLIKTRGQQVTLRCSPKSGHDTVSWYQQALGQGPQFIFQYYEEEERQRGNFPDRFSGHQFPNYSSELNVNALLLGDSALYLCASSPLSGGRETQYFGPGTRLLVL.

This clonotype occurred many times. The V and J genes are TRBV11-2 and TRBJ2-1; D possibly matches TRBD1 or TRBD2 (6 bases each). This CDR3 spans 16 amino acids. Trimming shortened V by 5 bases and J by 4 bases, and 18 bases separated the two germline ends. Germline assignment: CDR1 SGHAT and CDR2 FQNNGV. The CDR3 spells CASSPGAGTRYNEQFF. Written as DNA, the CDR3 is TGTGCCAGCAGCCCGGGGGCGGGGACGCGTTACAATGAGCAGTTCTTC. The full variable domain, its missing parts supplied by reference TRBV11-2 and TRBJ2-1, is EAGVAQSPRYKIIEKRQSVAFWCNPISGHATLYWYQQILGQGPKLLIQFQNNGVVDDSQLPKDRFSAERLKGVDSTLKIQPAKLEDSAVYLCASSPGAGTRYNEQFFGPGTRLTVL.

This chain uses TRBV3-1 with TRBJ2-3, with a weak D call TRBD2 (7 bases). V lost 4 bases to trimming and J lost 2 bases, with 10 bases between them. The CDR3 sequence is 14 residues long. Germline CDR1 is LGHDT and CDR2 is YNNKEL (reference sequence). CDR3 protein: CASSRGGDTDTQYF. CDR3 nucleotides: TGTGCCAGCAGCCGGGGGGGCGACACAGATACGCAGTATTTT.

This clonotype has ten or more counts. The chain carries TRBV20-1 and TRBJ2-1; 9 nucleotides agree with TRBD2. Germline CDR1 DFQATT, CDR2 SNEGSKA (reference sequence). CDR3 length equals 16 residues. Trimming at V came to 5 bases and at J to 4 bases, leaving 12 bases not matched to a gene. CDR3 DNA sequence: TGCAGTGCTGCCAACCGCGGGAGGGCCGGGTACAATGAGCAGTTCTTC. Amino acid sequence: CSAANRGRAGYNEQFF.

This clonotype was observed at least ten times. The J gene is TRBJ2-3, the V gene TRBV7-6; 13 nucleotides align to TRBD2. CDR1 is SGHVS and CDR2 is FNYEAQ in the germline V gene. Losses at the gene ends were 4 bases for V and 2 bases for J; bases not matched to a gene: 3. The CDR3 length is 16 residues. This chain's CDR3 is CASSSGLAGVTDTQYF. CDR3 sequence (DNA): TGTGCCAGCAGCTCCGGACTAGCGGGAGTCACAGATACGCAGTATTTT.

The table lists this clonotype with many counts. V gene TRBV18 combines with J gene TRBJ1-4; no definite D call. The CDR3 sequence is 14 residues long. With 2 bases removed from V and 0 bases from J, the gap between germline ends came to 4 bases. CDR1 is KGHSH, CDR2 LQKENI, per germline. CDR3 sequence reads: CASSPTATNEKLFF. The CDR3 nucleotides read TGTGCCAGCTCACCAACGGCAACTAATGAAAAACTGTTTTTT. Based on the CDR3 plus reference TRBV18 and TRBJ1-4, the full variable domain is NAGVMQNPRHLVRRRGQEARLRCSPMKGHSHVYWYRQLPEEGLKFMVYLQKENIIDESGMPKERFSAEFPKEGPSILRIQQVVRGDSAAYFCASSPTATNEKLFFGSGTQLSVL.

The chain employs TRBV3-1 and TRBJ1-5; D is ambiguous. Per the germline V gene, CDR1 is LGHDT and CDR2 is YNNKEL (reference sequence). This CDR3 spans 15 amino acids. With 1 base removed from V and 0 bases from J, the gap between germline ends came to 7 bases. The chain's CDR3 is CASSQGGYSNQPQHF. The CDR3 DNA sequence: TGTGCCAGCAGCCAAGGGGGATATAGCAATCAGCCCCAGCATTTT.

In this sample, this clonotype turned up many times. V gene TRBV7-2 combines with J gene TRBJ2-2, with 8 bases that match TRBD2. V gave up 3 bases and J gave up 5 bases; unmatched junction bases: 8. The CDR3 has 16 residues. CDR1 is SGHTA, CDR2 FQGNSA, per germline. CDR3 in DNA: TGTGCCAGCAGCTTTGCCCTAGCGGGTATAACCGGGGAGCTGTTTTTT. It specifies CASSFALAGITGELFF. The complete variable domain, with remaining parts taken from reference TRBV7-2 and TRBJ2-2, reads GAGVSQSPSNKVTEKGKDVELRCDPISGHTALYWYRQSLGQGLEFLIYFQGNSAPDKSGLPSDRFSAERTGGSVSTLTIQRTQQEDSAVYLCASSFALAGITGELFFGEGSRLTVL.

This clonotype occurred many times. The rearrangement joins TRBV15 to TRBJ2-2, with TRBD2 matching over 9 bases. Germline lookup yields CDR1 LNHNV and CDR2 YYDKDF (reference sequence). The CDR3 totals 15 residues. Trimming took 10 bases from V and 5 from J; bases not matched to a gene: 11. The CDR3 spells CASSWAGGPTGELFF. For the CDR3, the DNA is TGTGCCAGCTCTTGGGCGGGGGGGCCTACCGGGGAGCTGTTTTTT. The full variable domain, with the rest looked up from reference TRBV15 and TRBJ2-2, is DAMVIQNPRYQVTQFGKPVTLSCSQTLNHNVMYWYQQKSSQAPKLLFHYYDKDFNNEADTPDNFQSRRPNTSFCFLDIRSPGLGDTAMYLCASSWAGGPTGELFFGEGSRLTVL.

This clonotype was found many times. The chain has TRBV28 and TRBJ2-7, with D perhaps matching TRBD2 (7 bases). Trimming left V 8 bases short and J 2 bases short, with 16 bases between. The CDR3 is made up of 14 amino acids. CDR1 is MDHEN and CDR2 is SYDVKM in the germline V gene. CDR3 DNA sequence: TGTGCCAGCGTGCCGGGGGGCCCTGCCTACGAGCAGTACTTC. Protein sequence: CASVPGGPAYEQYF.

This clonotype appeared many times. V usage is TRBV3-1 and J usage is TRBJ1-1; D might be TRBD1 (5 bases). The CDR3 extends over 13 amino acids. V was trimmed by 0 bases and J by 7 bases, leaving 9 bases between them. Germline lookup yields CDR1 LGHDT and CDR2 YNNKEL (reference sequence). CDR3 sequence: CASSQDRQFEAFF. The CDR3 DNA follows: TGTGCCAGCAGCCAAGATCGACAGTTTGAAGCTTTCTTT.

This clonotype came up many times. This chain links TRBV7-2 with TRBJ2-7; D unresolved. Between the trimmed V and J ends, which lost 1 base and 0 bases, there was a span of 10 bases. Germline loops: CDR1 SGHTA, CDR2 FQGNSA. The CDR3 contains 15 residues. The CDR3 coding sequence is TGTGCCAGCAGCTTAGATGGTCAGGACTCCTACGAGCAGTACGTC. It is translated as CASSLDGQDSYEQYV.

This clonotype came up many times. The chain employs TRBV20-1 and TRBJ1-6; D gene uncertain. The length of the CDR3 is 12 residues. Trimming removed 3 bases at V and 8 bases at J, with 8 bases between. Germline V CDR1 and CDR2: DFQATT, SNEGSKA (reference sequence). DNA for the CDR3: TGCAGTGCTAGTAGAGAGGATTCACCCCTCCACTTT. Translation: CSASREDSPLHF.

V and J are TRBV20-1 and TRBJ1-4; 9 bases align to TRBD1. The CDR3 loop spans 14 amino acids. V was clipped by 1 base and J by 4 bases; unmatched bases: 1. Germline CDR1 reads DFQATT; CDR2 reads SNEGSKA (reference sequence). The CDR3 DNA sequence: TGCAGTGCTAGAGGACAGGGGGATAATGAAAAACTGTTTTTT. Translated, it gives CSARGQGDNEKLFF.

This clonotype was detected a few times. The chain has TRBV5-1 and TRBJ2-5; tentatively, D is TRBD2 (5 bases). This CDR3 is built from 15 residues. Trimming took 4 bases from V and 2 from J, leaving 15 bases between them. The V gene's germline CDR1 is SGHRS and CDR2 YFSETQ. The CDR3 DNA reads TGCGCCAGCAGCCCGGGATCAGGTCGGCAAGAGACCCAGTACTTC. It specifies CASSPGSGRQETQYF.

This clonotype has a count of ten or more. This sequence joins TRBV7-8 and TRBJ2-4; no firm D call. The CDR3 contains 16 residues. Germline-derived CDR1 and CDR2 are SGHVS and FQNEAQ. V dropped 2 bases and J dropped 1 base, with 12 bases sitting between them. The CDR3 spells CASSLRAFEAKNIQYF. In DNA, the CDR3 is TGTGCCAGCAGCTTACGGGCCTTTGAGGCCAAAAACATTCAGTACTTC.

This clonotype was detected ten times or more. CDR3 in amino acids: CASSLGGGALFQETQYF. The CDR3 region has the DNA TGTGCCAGCAGCCTCGGGGGTGGGGCTCTTTTCCAAGAGACCCAGTACTTC. V gene TRBV7-2 combines with J gene TRBJ2-5; the D gene is possibly TRBD2 (6 bases). CDR3 length equals 17 residues. The germline CDR1 and CDR2 sequences are SGHTA and FQGNSA. The ends were cut back, 5 bases at V and 1 base at J, with 20 bases in the middle.